The 8 T cell receptor beta chains below were found in one sample sequenced in a study of T cell repertoires in cytomegalovirus infection. TCRdb reprocessed the reads with MiXCR, giving one entry per CDR3 protein. This sample yields 300,000 to 400,000 distinct CDR3 sequences, of which 18% are seen a single time; about 10% belongs to the top ten. Sequencing input: PBMCs. The receptors shown here come from a human donor in good health (CMV status not recorded). Some clones in this sample may be carry-over from other donors' samples.

The chain carries TRBV7-9 and TRBJ2-5; D may correspond to TRBD1 or TRBD2 (6 bases each). CDR3 length equals 16 residues. V shed 1 base and J shed 3 bases, with 15 bases lying between them. Germline V gene data show CDR1 as SEHNR and CDR2 as FQNEAQ (reference sequence). Here the CDR3 DNA reads TGTGCCAGCAGCTTAGAGGGGGAGGCCCCTAAAGAGACCCAGTACTTC. Translation: CASSLEGEAPKETQYF. The full variable domain, with the rest looked up from reference TRBV7-9 and TRBJ2-5, is DTGVSQNPRHKITKRGQNVTFRCDPISEHNRLYWYRQTLGQGPEFLTYFQNEAQLEKSRLLSDRFSAERPKGSFSTLEIQRTEQGDSAMYLCASSLEGEAPKETQYFGPGTRLLVL.

This clonotype was observed a few times. The CDR3 coding sequence is TGTGCCAGTAGTCCCACAGTAGCTTATAGCAATCAGCCCCAGCATTTT. Translating it yields CASSPTVAYSNQPQHF. The chain carries TRBV19 and TRBJ1-5, with D unclear. Trimming shortened V by 5 bases and J by 0 bases, and 14 bases separated the two germline ends. Germline assignment: CDR1 LNHDA and CDR2 SQIVND (reference sequence). The CDR3 has 16 amino acids.

In its sample, this clonotype was seen a few times. The J gene is TRBJ1-2, the V gene TRBV28; D is perhaps TRBD1 (5 bases). In germline, CDR1 is MDHEN, CDR2 SYDVKM. The V gene lost 11 bases and the J gene lost 3 bases, with 13 bases spanning the gap. The CDR3 is 12 residues long. In nucleotides, the CDR3 is TGTGCCGGCGCAACAGGAGACTATGGCTACACCTTC. Translated, it gives CAGATGDYGYTF.

The DNA of the CDR3 is TGTGCCAGCAGTTTTACGGCCCAACGTACAATGAACAATGAGCAGTTCTTC. Translation gives CASSFTAQRTMNNEQFF. The chain combines TRBV6-2 or TRBV6-3 with TRBJ2-1, with D uncertain. CDR1 and CDR2 (germline): MNHEY, SVGEGT. The CDR3 consists of 17 residues. Trimming left V 4 bases short and J 5 bases short, with 21 bases between.

This clonotype was detected a few times. The CDR3 region has the DNA TGTGCCAGCAGTCCTAATGGACTAGCGGGAGGGCCCGGCGCAGATACGCAGTATTTT. Its protein is CASSPNGLAGGPGADTQYF. The chain has TRBV27 and TRBJ2-3; TRBD2 matches at 15 bases. Looked up from germline, CDR1 is MNHEY and CDR2 is SMNVEV (reference sequence). The length of the CDR3 is 19 residues. After removal of 5 bases from V and 4 bases from J, the junction contained 13 bases not matched to a gene.

This clonotype was recorded many times. V is TRBV7-2 and J is TRBJ2-5; TRBD2 matches at 13 bases. Germline CDR1 is SGHTA and CDR2 is FQGNSA. This CDR3 has 18 amino acids. Trimming removed 5 bases from V and 3 bases from J; junction bases left unmatched: 12. CDR3 coding DNA: TGTGCCAGCAGCCCAAGACTAGCGGGGGGCCCGCGAGAAGAGACCCAGTACTTC. Its protein is CASSPRLAGGPREETQYF.

This clonotype was detected ten times or more. In DNA form, the CDR3 reads TGTGCCAGCAGCTTAGTAGGGCGGAACAATGAGCAGTTCTTC. The encoded protein is CASSLVGRNNEQFF. The chain couples TRBV7-2 to TRBJ2-1; no reliable D call. Trimming shortened V by 1 base and J by 5 bases, and 9 bases separated the two germline ends. Germline assignment: CDR1 SGHTA and CDR2 FQGNSA. The CDR3 has 14 residues.

The gene calls are TRBV6-2 or TRBV6-3 and TRBJ1-2; D remains unclear. The CDR3 length is 14 residues. CDR1 and CDR2 from the germline V gene are MNHEY and SVGEGT. Trimming removed 4 bases from V and 1 base from J, with 10 bases in between. This CDR3 reads CASSLGVGNYGYTF. As DNA, the CDR3 is TGTGCCAGCAGTTTGGGAGTTGGTAACTATGGCTACACCTTC.